The TCR beta chain under discussion was sequenced for a study of T cells in Graves' hyperthyroidism and ophthalmopathy. Points from the study as a whole: Most expanded thyroid clonotypes above 0.001 also appeared in blood.

The investigators amplified TCR beta CDR3 regions from RNA transcripts. A first-round RT-PCR of the TCR CDR3 used the HTBI primer set. From the multiplex PCR reads, TCRdb called clonotypes with MiXCR, one entry per CDR3 protein. This table holds under 350,000 distinct CDR3 sequences, 15% to 20% found once. This clonotype has more than one count but fewer than ten. The antigen is unknown. The authors took PBMCs from over 8.5 ml fresh peripheral blood. The CDR3 totals 16 residues. CDR1 and CDR2 from the germline V gene are KGHSH and LQKENI. V trimming: 3 bases; J trimming: 1 base; junction bases outside the gene matches: 5.

This TCR was recovered from a woman between 50 and 59 years old with Graves' hyperthyroidism. J is TRBJ2-1 and V is TRBV18; 8 bases agree with TRBD2. Input material: blood. Here the CDR3 DNA reads TGTGCCAGCTCACCGACCAGCGGGGGTTCCTACAATGAGCAGTTCTTC. Residues: CASSPTSGGSYNEQFF.